This T cell receptor beta chain was sequenced for a study of blood T cell repertoires in COVID-19 (dated by TCRdb to the early 2020s). A note on the overall study: Samples covering the acute and convalescent phases of COVID-19 were provided by collaborators in the United States, Italy and Spain. The prospective study material was composed of cDNA or gDNA derived from T cells, B-cell-depleted T cells, or PBMCs. The dataset comprised deeply sampled blood TCRbeta repertoires from subjects exposed to, actively infected with, or recovered from COVID-19. The repertoires were released in a freely available public database intended as a resource for research on the immune response to SARS-CoV-2. Samples were obtained from the ongoing ImmuneRACE study (first 160 participants) and from about 1,300 subjects provided by 6 global collaborators. Nearly every sample came with metadata listing a de-identified subject ID, COVID-19 status, age in years and sex. Where HLA class I and class II types were available, the types were taken from metadata supplied by the sample provider, not from assay-based typing.

The paper as a whole reports these results and caveats: The quantity of clinical and demographic metadata differed by source and by participant and was supplied without curation.

On this clone: Its specific antigen is unknown. Base-call qualities are not available, and no considerably larger clone is one nucleotide away.

Collaborating institutions collected whole blood in K2EDTA tubes following their own protocols. For TCRbeta analysis, collaborators shipped samples in one of three forms: frozen whole blood, isolated PBMCs, or DNA extracted from either of those sample types. TCRbeta CDR3 regions were amplified from genomic DNA using the immunoSEQ Assay, a bias-controlled multiplex PCR. Per the authors' processing: The number of nucleated cells in each sample was estimated from the amplification of reference gene primers within the assay. To quantify the absolute abundance of each unique TCRbeta CDR3 rearrangement, sequence reads were collapsed and filtered. Productive Simpson clonality was computed per sample as the square root of Simpson's diversity index over productive rearrangements. In TCRdb, the immuneACCESS table is reduced to in-frame sequences with V and J assigned. These tables do not hold every clone; where another copy was compared, an unresolved V gene accounts for under half, and the others remain unexplained. D and trimming come from the DNA, and the V and J calls and clone size come from that table. This sample is represented by 65,000 to 90,000 clones; around 69% of them were singletons. Around a sixth of the sample is in the top ten clones.

The sequenced sample consisted of peripheral blood. This TCR was recovered from a man between 70 and 80 years old with active or convalescent COVID-19.

The DNA is TGTGCCAGCAGCTTAGGACACTCCCTGGAGCAGTACTTC. It translates as CASSLGHSLEQYF. The rearranged chain carries TRBV7-2 and TRBJ2-7, with the D segment identity uncertain. Including cysteine and phenylalanine, the CDR3 has 13 amino acids. This entry keeps only the CDR3 DNA: 39 bases, framed from base 1. Trimming takes 1 base from V and 7 bases from J, and the germline ends sit 11 bases apart. From the germline V gene, CDR1 is SGHTA and CDR2 is FQGNSA.